This T cell receptor beta chain was captured by sequencing in a study of post-analysis software for immune sequencing data. Study information: Both relapsing-remitting and secondary progressive multiple sclerosis featured among the disease courses, as did progressive-relapsing multiple sclerosis.

In its sample, this clonotype was seen once. Antigen specificity is unknown. Carried by the TCR beta cDNA libraries were unique molecular identifiers. TCRdb called the PCR reads again in MiXCR, with one record for every CDR3 protein. The sample includes about 620,000 distinct CDR3 sequences, 44% of them seen just once. General study findings and limits: Strong co-clustering by F measure was evident for samples that had been prepared in the same batch. Patients used five TRBV segments, including TRBV5-6, TRBV5-1 and TRBV20-1, more often than controls.

Trimming stripped 7 bases from V and 2 bases from J, with 13 bases between. Germline CDR1 is MNHNS and CDR2 is SASEGT. The CDR3 is 14 residues long. The TCR comes from a girl between 5 and 17 years old with multiple sclerosis. The chain recombines TRBV6-1 with TRBJ2-3; tentative D call: TRBD2 (6 bases). The sample comprised blood. In DNA, the CDR3 is TGTGCCAGCAATGGCGGGATTATCACAGATACGCAGTATTTT. Encoded protein: CASNGGIITDTQYF.